This T cell receptor beta chain was identified in a study of blood T cell repertoires in COVID-19. Across the whole study: COVID-19 samples from acute and convalescent phases originated in the United States, Italy and Spain.

CDR3 length: 12 amino acids. Trimming stripped 4 bases from V and 8 bases from J, with 11 bases between. The germline CDR1 and CDR2 sequences are KGHSH and LQKENI. In the source study's methods: Nucleated cell counts were estimated from reference gene primer amplification. Method: immunoSEQ multiplex PCR; TCRdb's copy keeps in-frame clones and lacks some. For V, J and clone size, that table is used; D and trimming come from the DNA. The sample yields 200,000 to 250,000 clones, roughly 90% seen once. The rearrangement links TRBV18 to TRBJ1-2, with D hard to call. This receptor was obtained from a woman in her thirties or forties with acute or convalescent COVID-19. Input material: peripheral blood. As DNA, the CDR3 is TGTGCCAGCTCACAGGCGACTGGAGGCTACACCTTC. Residues: CASSQATGGYTF.